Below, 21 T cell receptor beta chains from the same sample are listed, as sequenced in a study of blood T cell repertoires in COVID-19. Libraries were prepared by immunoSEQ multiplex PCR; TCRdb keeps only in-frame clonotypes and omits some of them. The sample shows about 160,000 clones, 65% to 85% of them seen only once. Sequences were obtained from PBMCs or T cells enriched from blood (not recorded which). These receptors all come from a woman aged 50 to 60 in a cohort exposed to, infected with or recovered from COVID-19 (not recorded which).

The CDR3, as DNA: TGTGCCAGCAGCCGGGGGCTAGCGGGAGACAATGAGCAGTTCTTC. This gives the protein CASSRGLAGDNEQFF. The chain couples TRBV11-3 to TRBJ2-1; 10 bases agree with TRBD2. Trimming at V came to 5 bases and at J to 5 bases, leaving 6 bases not matched to a gene. The CDR3 has 15 residues. Germline V gene lookup returns CDR1 SGHNT and CDR2 YENEEA.

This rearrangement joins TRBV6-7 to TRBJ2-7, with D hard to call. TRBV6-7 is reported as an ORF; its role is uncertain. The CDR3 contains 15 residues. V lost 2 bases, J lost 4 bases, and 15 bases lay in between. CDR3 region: CASSYPRPPGYEQYF. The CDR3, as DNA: TGTGCCAGCAGTTACCCGCGGCCTCCCGGATACGAGCAGTACTTC.

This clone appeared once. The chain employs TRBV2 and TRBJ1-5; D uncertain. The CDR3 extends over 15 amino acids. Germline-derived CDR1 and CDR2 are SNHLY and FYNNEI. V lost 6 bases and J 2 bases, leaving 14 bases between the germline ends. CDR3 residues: CASRATDNRNQPQHF. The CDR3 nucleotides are TGTGCCAGCAGAGCGACGGATAACCGCAATCAGCCCCAGCATTTT.

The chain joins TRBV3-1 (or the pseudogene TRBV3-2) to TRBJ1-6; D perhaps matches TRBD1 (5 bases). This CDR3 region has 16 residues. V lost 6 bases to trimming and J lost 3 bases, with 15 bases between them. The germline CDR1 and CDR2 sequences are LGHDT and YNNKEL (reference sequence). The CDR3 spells CASRLTGGGYNSPLHF. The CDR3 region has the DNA TGTGCCAGCAGACTCACGGGGGGAGGCTATAATTCACCCCTCCACTTT.

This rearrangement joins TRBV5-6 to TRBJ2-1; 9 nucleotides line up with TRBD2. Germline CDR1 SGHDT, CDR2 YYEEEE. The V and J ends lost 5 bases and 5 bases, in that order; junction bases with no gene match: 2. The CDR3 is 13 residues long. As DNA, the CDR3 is TGTGCCAGCAGGGGACTAGCAAACAATGAGCAGTTCTTC. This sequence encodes CASRGLANNEQFF.

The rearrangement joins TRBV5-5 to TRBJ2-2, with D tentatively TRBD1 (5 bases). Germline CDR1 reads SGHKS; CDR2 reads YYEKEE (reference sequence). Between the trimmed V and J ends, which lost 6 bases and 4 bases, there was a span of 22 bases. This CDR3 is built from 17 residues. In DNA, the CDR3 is TGTGCCAGCATTCAAGCCCCCTCCAGGGAATCCACCGGGGAGCTGTTTTTT. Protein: CASIQAPSRESTGELFF.

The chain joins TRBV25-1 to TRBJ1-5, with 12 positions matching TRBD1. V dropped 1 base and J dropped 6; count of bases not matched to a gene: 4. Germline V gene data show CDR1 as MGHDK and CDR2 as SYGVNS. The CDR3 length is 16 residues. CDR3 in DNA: TGTGCCAGCAGTGAATTGGGGACAGGGGGCGGTCAGCCCCAGCATTTT. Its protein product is CASSELGTGGGQPQHF.

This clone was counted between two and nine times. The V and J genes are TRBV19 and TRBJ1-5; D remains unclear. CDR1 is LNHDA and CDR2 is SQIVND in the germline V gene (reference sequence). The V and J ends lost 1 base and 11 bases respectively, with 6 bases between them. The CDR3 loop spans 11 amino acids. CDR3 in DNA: TGTGCCAGTAGTATAGGTATTGCCCAGCATTTT. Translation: CASSIGIAQHF. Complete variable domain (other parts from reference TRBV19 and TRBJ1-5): DGGITQSPKYLFRKEGQNVTLSCEQNLNHDAMYWYRQDPGQGLRLIYYSQIVNDFQKGDIAEGYSVSREKKESFPLTVTSAQKNPTAFYLCASSIGIAQHFGDGTRLSIL.

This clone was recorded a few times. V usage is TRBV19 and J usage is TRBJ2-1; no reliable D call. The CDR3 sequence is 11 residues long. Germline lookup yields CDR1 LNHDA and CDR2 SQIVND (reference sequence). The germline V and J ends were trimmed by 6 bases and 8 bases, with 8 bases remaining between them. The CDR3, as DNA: TGTGCCAGTAGAAGGAGTCATGAGCAGTTCTTC. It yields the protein CASRRSHEQFF. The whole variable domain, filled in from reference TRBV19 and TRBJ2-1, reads DGGITQSPKYLFRKEGQNVTLSCEQNLNHDAMYWYRQDPGQGLRLIYYSQIVNDFQKGDIAEGYSVSREKKESFPLTVTSAQKNPTAFYLCASRRSHEQFFGPGTRLTVL.

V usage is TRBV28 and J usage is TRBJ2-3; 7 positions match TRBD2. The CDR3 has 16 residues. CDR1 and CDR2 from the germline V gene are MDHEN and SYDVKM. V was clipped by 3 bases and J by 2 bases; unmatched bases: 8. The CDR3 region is CASSLVREVYTDTQYF. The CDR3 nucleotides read TGTGCCAGCAGTTTGGTACGGGAGGTCTACACAGATACGCAGTATTTT. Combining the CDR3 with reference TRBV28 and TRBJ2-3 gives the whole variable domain DVKVTQSSRYLVKRTGEKVFLECVQDMDHENMFWYRQDPGLGLRLIYFSYDVKMKEKGDIPEGYSVSREKKERFSLILESASTNQTSMYLCASSLVREVYTDTQYFGPGTRLTVL.

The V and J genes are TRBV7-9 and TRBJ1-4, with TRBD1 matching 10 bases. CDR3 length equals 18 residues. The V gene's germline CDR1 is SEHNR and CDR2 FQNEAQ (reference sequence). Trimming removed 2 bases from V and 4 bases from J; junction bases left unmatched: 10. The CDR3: CASSLNPRGTGVNEKLFF. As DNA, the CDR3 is TGTGCCAGCAGCTTAAATCCCCGGGGGACAGGGGTTAATGAAAAACTGTTTTTT. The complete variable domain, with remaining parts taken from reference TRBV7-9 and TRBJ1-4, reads DTGVSQNPRHKITKRGQNVTFRCDPISEHNRLYWYRQTLGQGPEFLTYFQNEAQLEKSRLLSDRFSAERPKGSFSTLEIQRTEQGDSAMYLCASSLNPRGTGVNEKLFFGSGTQLSVL.

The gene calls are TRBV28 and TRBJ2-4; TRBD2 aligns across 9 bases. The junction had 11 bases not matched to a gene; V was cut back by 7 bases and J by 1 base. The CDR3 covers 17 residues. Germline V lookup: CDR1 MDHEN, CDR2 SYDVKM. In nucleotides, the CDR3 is TGTGCCAGCAATCCGACGGGACTAGCTGACGCCAAAAACATTCAGTACTTC. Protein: CASNPTGLADAKNIQYF.

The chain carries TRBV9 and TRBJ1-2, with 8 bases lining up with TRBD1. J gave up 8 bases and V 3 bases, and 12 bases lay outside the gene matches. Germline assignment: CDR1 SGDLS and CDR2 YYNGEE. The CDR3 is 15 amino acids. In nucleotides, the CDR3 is TGTGCCAGCAGCGCCGGACAGGGCGCTACTTTGGGCTACACCTTC. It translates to CASSAGQGATLGYTF.

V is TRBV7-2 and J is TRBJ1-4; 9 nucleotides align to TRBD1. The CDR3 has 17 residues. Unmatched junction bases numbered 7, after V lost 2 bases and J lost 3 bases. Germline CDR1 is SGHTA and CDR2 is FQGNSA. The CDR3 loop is CASSLQKGQGPNEKLFF. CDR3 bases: TGTGCCAGCAGCTTACAAAAAGGACAGGGGCCTAATGAAAAACTGTTTTTT.

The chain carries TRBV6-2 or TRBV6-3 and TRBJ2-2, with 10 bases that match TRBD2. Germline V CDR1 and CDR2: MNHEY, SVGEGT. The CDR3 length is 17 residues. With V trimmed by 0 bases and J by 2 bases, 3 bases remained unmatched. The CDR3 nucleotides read TGTGCCAGCAGTTACTCTAGCGGGGGGTCTAACACCGGGGAGCTGTTTTTT. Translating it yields CASSYSSGGSNTGELFF.

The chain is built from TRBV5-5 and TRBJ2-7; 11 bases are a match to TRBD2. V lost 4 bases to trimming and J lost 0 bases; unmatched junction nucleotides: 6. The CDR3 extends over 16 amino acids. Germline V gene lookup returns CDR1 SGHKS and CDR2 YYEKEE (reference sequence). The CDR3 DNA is TGTGCCAGCAGCCCCCGGACTAGCGGGTTCTCCTACGAGCAGTACTTC. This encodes CASSPRTSGFSYEQYF.

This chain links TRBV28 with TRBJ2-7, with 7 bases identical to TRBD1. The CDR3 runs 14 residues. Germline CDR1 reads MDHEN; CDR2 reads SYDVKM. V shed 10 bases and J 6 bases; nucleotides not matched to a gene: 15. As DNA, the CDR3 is TGTGCCACCAACCGACAGGGTAGCTTCGGCGAGCAGTACTTC. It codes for CATNRQGSFGEQYF.

The CDR3 region is CASSGASGRSRSSYEQYF. DNA for the CDR3: TGTGCCAGCAGTGGGGCTAGCGGGAGGTCGCGGAGCTCCTACGAGCAGTACTTC. The chain links TRBV25-1 to TRBJ2-7, with TRBD2 identical over 11 bases. The CDR3 loop spans 18 amino acids. Germline values: CDR1 MGHDK, CDR2 SYGVNS. Trimming removed 4 bases from V and 0 bases from J; junction bases left unmatched: 11.

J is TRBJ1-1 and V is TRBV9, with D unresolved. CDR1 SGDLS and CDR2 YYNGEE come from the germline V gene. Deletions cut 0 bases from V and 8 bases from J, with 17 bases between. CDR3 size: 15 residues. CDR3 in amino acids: CASSVAWEGEREAFF. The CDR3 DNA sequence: TGTGCCAGCAGCGTAGCTTGGGAGGGAGAACGAGAAGCTTTCTTT.

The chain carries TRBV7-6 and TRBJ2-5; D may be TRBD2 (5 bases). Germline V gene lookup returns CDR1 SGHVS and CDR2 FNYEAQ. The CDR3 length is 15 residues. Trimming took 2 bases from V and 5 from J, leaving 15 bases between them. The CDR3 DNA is TGTGCCAGCAGCTTATCGGGTCTAGCCCGCGAGACCCAGTACTTC. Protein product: CASSLSGLARETQYF.

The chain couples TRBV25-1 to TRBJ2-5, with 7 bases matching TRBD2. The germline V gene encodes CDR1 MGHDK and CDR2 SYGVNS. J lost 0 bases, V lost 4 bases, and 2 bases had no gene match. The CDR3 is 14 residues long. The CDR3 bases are TGTGCCAGCAGTGGGAGCGGGAACCAAGAGACCCAGTACTTC. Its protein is CASSGSGNQETQYF.